This T cell receptor (beta chain) was recorded in a study of blood T cell repertoires in COVID-19. Study-level background: Specimens from acute and convalescent COVID-19 originated in the United States, Italy and Spain. The cDNA or gDNA used as material had been derived from T cells, B-cell-depleted T cells, or PBMCs.

In the study's own analysis: Estimated nucleated cell counts came from reference gene primer amplification. Assay used: immunoSEQ multiplex PCR; TCRdb lists only in-frame clones, some missing. The V and J calls and clone size come from that table; D and trimming were worked out from the DNA. Here the sample spans some 150,000 clones, more than 80% being singletons. The CDR3 is made up of 16 amino acids. Germline V gene sequence: CDR1 LGHDT, CDR2 YNNKEL (reference sequence). The V gene lost 5 bases and the J gene lost 4 bases, with 17 bases spanning the gap. V and J are TRBV3-1 (or the pseudogene TRBV3-2) and TRBJ2-2; the D gene is possibly TRBD2 (6 bases). Input material: peripheral blood. The clonotype originates from a human donor with acute or convalescent COVID-19. The donor label of this sample is uncertain. The CDR3 sequence is CASSGGKGAATGELFF. CDR3 sequence (DNA): TGTGCCAGCAGCGGGGGGAAGGGAGCGGCCACCGGGGAGCTGTTTTTT.